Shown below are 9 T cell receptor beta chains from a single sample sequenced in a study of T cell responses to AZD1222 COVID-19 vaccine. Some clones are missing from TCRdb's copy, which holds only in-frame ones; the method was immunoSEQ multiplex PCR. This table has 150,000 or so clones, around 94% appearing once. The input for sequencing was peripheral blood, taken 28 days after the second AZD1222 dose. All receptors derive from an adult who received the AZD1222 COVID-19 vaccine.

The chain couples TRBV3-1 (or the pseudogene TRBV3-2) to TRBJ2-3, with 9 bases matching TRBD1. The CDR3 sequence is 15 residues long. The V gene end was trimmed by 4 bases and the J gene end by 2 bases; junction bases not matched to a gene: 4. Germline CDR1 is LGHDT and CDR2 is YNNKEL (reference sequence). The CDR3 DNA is TGTGCCAGCAGCCTCGGACAGGGGCCCACAGATACGCAGTATTTT. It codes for CASSLGQGPTDTQYF.

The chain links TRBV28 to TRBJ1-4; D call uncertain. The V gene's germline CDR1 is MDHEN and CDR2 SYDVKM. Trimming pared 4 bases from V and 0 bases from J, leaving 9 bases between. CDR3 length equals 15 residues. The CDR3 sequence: CASSSGSPTNEKLFF. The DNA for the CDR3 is TGTGCCAGCAGTTCGGGCAGTCCAACTAATGAAAAACTGTTTTTT.

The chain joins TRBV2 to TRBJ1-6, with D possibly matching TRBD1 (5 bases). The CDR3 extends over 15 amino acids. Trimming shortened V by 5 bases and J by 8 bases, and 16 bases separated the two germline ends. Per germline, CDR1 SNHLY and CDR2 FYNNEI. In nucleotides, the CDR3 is TGTGCCAGCAGTTCGGTGCTACAGGCCGATTCACCCCTCCACTTT. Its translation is CASSSVLQADSPLHF.

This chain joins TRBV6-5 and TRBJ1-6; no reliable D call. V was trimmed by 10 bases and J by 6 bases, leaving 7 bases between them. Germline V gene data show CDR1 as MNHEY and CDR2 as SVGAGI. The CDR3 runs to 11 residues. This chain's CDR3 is CATGGNSPLHF. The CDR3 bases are TGTGCCACTGGAGGTAATTCACCCCTCCACTTT.

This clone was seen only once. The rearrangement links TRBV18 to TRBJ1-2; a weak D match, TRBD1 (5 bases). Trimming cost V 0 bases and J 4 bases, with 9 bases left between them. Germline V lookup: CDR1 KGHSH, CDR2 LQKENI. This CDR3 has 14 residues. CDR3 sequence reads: CASSPPGQPYGYTF. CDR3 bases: TGTGCCAGCTCACCACCGGGGCAACCCTATGGCTACACCTTC.

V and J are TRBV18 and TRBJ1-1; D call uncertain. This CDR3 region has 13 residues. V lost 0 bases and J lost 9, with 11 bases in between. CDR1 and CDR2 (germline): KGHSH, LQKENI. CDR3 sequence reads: CASSPPGPTKAFF. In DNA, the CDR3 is TGTGCCAGCTCACCACCCGGGCCGACTAAAGCTTTCTTT.

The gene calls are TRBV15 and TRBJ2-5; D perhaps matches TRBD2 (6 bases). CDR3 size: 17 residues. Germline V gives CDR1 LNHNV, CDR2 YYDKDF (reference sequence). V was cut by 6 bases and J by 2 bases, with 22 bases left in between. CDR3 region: CATRGTLGRLGQETQYF. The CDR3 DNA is TGTGCCACCAGAGGGACTTTAGGGAGGTTAGGACAAGAGACCCAGTACTTC.

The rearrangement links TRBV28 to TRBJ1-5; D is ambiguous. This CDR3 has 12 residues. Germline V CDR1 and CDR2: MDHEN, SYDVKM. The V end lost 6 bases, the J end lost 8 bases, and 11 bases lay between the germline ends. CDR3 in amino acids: CASSPSREPQHF. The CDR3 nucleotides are TGTGCCAGCAGCCCTTCGAGGGAGCCCCAGCATTTT. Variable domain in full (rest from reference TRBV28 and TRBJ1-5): DVKVTQSSRYLVKRTGEKVFLECVQDMDHENMFWYRQDPGLGLRLIYFSYDVKMKEKGDIPEGYSVSREKKERFSLILESASTNQTSMYLCASSPSREPQHFGDGTRLSIL.

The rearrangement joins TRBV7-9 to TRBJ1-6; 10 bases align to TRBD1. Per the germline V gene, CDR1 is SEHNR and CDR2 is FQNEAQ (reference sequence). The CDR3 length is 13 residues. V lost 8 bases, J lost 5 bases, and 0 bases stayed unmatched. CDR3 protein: CASGTGDNSPLHF. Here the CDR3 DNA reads TGTGCCAGCGGGACAGGGGATAATTCACCCCTCCACTTT. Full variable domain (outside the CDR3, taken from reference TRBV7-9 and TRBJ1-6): DTGVSQNPRHKITKRGQNVTFRCDPISEHNRLYWYRQTLGQGPEFLTYFQNEAQLEKSRLLSDRFSAERPKGSFSTLEIQRTEQGDSAMYLCASGTGDNSPLHFGNGTRLTVT.